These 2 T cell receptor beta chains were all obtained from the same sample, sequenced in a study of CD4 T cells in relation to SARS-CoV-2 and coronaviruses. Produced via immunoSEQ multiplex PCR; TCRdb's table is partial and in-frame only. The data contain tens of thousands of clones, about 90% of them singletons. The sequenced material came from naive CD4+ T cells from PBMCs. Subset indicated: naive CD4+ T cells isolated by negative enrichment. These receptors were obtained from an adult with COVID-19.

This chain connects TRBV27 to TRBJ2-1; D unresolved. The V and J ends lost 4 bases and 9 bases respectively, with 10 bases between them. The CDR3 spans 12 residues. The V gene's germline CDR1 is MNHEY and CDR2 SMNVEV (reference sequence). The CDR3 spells CASSSGWGEQFF. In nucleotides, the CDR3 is TGTGCCAGCAGTTCGGGCTGGGGTGAGCAGTTCTTC.

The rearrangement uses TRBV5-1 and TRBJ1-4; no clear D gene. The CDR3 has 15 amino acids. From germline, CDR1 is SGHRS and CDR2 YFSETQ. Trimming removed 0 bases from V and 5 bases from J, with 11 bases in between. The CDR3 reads CASSLAGRRNEKLFF. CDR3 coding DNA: TGCGCCAGCAGCTTGGCCGGGCGGAGGAATGAAAAACTGTTTTTT. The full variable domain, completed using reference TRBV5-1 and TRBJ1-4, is KAGVTQTPRYLIKTRGQQVTLSCSPISGHRSVSWYQQTPGQGLQFLFEYFSETQRNKGNFPGRFSGRQFSNSRSEMNVSTLELGDSALYLCASSLAGRRNEKLFFGSGTQLSVL.